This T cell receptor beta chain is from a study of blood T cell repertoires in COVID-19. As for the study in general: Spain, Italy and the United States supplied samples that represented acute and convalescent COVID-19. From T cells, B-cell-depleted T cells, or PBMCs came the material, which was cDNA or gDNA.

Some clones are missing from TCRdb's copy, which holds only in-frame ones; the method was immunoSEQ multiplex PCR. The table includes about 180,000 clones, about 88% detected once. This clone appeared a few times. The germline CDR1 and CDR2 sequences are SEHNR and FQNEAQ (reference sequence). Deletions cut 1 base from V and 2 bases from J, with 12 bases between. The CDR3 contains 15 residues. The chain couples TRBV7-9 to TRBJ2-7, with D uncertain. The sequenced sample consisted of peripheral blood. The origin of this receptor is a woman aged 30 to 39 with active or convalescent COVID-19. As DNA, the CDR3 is TGTGCCAGCAGCTTAGGGTTAGCTTCGACCTACGAGCAGTACTTC. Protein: CASSLGLASTYEQYF.